Sequencing of this TCR beta chain was carried out in a study of T-cell reconstitution after alpha-beta-depleted transplantation in children. The TCRbeta library was prepared with unique molecular identifiers. TCRdb passed the PCR reads through MiXCR, listing each CDR3 protein once. The data contain fewer than 1 million distinct CDR3 sequences, 15% to 20% of them singletons. Broader study findings: Alpha-beta T cells present about two months after transplant were reported to originate from several hundred expanded graft clones.

This clonotype was seen more than once but under ten times. Its antigen is not identified. CDR1 is SNHLY and CDR2 is FYNNEI in the germline V gene. This CDR3 comprises 15 residues. V shed 10 bases and J 4 bases; nucleotides not matched to a gene: 7. The sample here was PBMCs, mostly from graft donor cells, taken 360 days after TCRalphabeta/CD19-depleted stem cell transplant. The chain has TRBV2 and TRBJ2-6; 10 bases line up with TRBD1. This clonotype was obtained from a male patient younger than 18 who had a stem cell transplant for acute lymphoblastic leukemia, so the T cells may come from the graft donor. The CDR3 region is CAIRQGAGGANVLTF. The DNA of the CDR3 is TGTGCCATCCGACAGGGGGCAGGGGGGGCCAACGTCCTGACTTTC.